What follows are 14 T cell receptor beta chains derived from one specimen sequenced in a study of blood T cell repertoires in COVID-19. Clones were sequenced by immunoSEQ multiplex PCR, and TCRdb holds only the in-frame ones, with some missing. The sample holds 300,000 or so clones, roughly 90% seen once. Sequences were obtained from peripheral blood. These receptors were taken from a woman aged 25 to 45 with COVID-19, enrolled during active disease.

The chain has TRBV6-1 and TRBJ2-7; 14 bases map to TRBD2. From germline, CDR1 is MNHNS and CDR2 SASEGT. V shed 3 bases, J shed 4 bases, and the junction held 5 bases outside the gene matches. This CDR3 comprises 16 residues. In DNA form, the CDR3 reads TGTGCCAGCAGTGACCCTGGACTAGCGGGAGGTTACGAGCAGTACTTC. Protein sequence: CASSDPGLAGGYEQYF.

This chain connects TRBV12-3 or TRBV12-4 to TRBJ1-2; 7 bases are shared with TRBD1. The CDR3 loop spans 13 amino acids. V was pared by 3 bases and J by 7 bases, with 5 bases of the junction left unmatched. The DNA for the CDR3 is TGTGCCAGCAGTTTGAACAGGGGCGCTGGCTACACCTTC. It encodes CASSLNRGAGYTF.

The CDR3 region has the DNA TGTGCCAGCATCCCGGTGAACACCGGGGAGCTGTTTTTT. It is translated as CASIPVNTGELFF. The chain links TRBV6-5 to TRBJ2-2, with no clear D. The CDR3 spans 13 residues. Trimming removed 7 bases from V and 1 base from J, with 7 bases in between. CDR1 MNHEY and CDR2 SVGAGI come from the germline V gene.

V and J are TRBV5-1 and TRBJ2-1; 7 bases match TRBD2. The CDR3 runs to 14 residues. Per the germline V gene, CDR1 is SGHRS and CDR2 is YFSETQ. V lost 5 bases to trimming and J lost 6 bases; unmatched junction nucleotides: 8. The CDR3 DNA sequence: TGCGCCAGCAGGATCGAGGGAGGGCCCAATGAGCAGTTCTTC. It translates to CASRIEGGPNEQFF.

The rearrangement joins TRBV5-6 to TRBJ2-5; 7 nucleotides align to TRBD1. The V gene end was trimmed by 2 bases and the J gene end by 3 bases; junction bases not matched to a gene: 1. From germline, CDR1 is SGHDT and CDR2 YYEEEE. This CDR3 has 13 amino acids. The CDR3 DNA reads as TGTGCCAGCAGCTTCCAGGGGGAAGAGACCCAGTACTTC. This gives the protein CASSFQGEETQYF.

The rearrangement joins TRBV7-9 to TRBJ1-2; D is perhaps TRBD1 (5 bases). Germline values: CDR1 SEHNR, CDR2 FQNEAQ (reference sequence). The CDR3 is made up of 12 amino acids. V gave up 5 bases and J gave up 5 bases, with 9 bases separating them. This chain's CDR3 is CASSPTDYGYTF. CDR3 nucleotide sequence: TGTGCCAGCAGCCCGACAGATTATGGCTACACCTTC.

The chain recombines TRBV15 with TRBJ2-3; D is unresolved. The CDR3 extends over 14 amino acids. The germline CDR1 and CDR2 sequences are LNHNV and YYDKDF (reference sequence). Trimming removed 1 base at V and 1 base at J, with 6 bases between. The CDR3 loop reads CATSRASRTDTQYF. For the CDR3, the DNA is TGTGCCACCAGCAGAGCCTCCCGCACAGATACGCAGTATTTT.

The rearrangement joins TRBV29-1 to TRBJ2-1; 7 bases fit TRBD1. Germline CDR1 is SQVTM and CDR2 is ANQGSEA. The CDR3 is made up of 14 amino acids. Germline trimming cut 3 bases from V and 2 bases from J; bases unmatched to any gene: 4. The CDR3 sequence is CSVDRDSPYNEQFF. The CDR3 coding sequence is TGCAGCGTTGATAGGGACAGCCCCTACAATGAGCAGTTCTTC.

The chain combines TRBV27 with TRBJ2-7; 7 nucleotides agree with TRBD2. Germline loops: CDR1 MNHEY, CDR2 SMNVEV (reference sequence). The V gene end was trimmed by 2 bases and the J gene end by 3 bases; junction bases not matched to a gene: 10. The length of the CDR3 is 16 residues. The CDR3 coding sequence is TGTGCCAGCAGTTTAGATTCAGCGGGACTCTTCTACGAGCAGTACTTC. Protein: CASSLDSAGLFYEQYF.

This chain joins TRBV7-2 and TRBJ2-3; D might be TRBD1 (6 bases). CDR1 and CDR2 from the germline V gene are SGHTA and FQGNSA. This CDR3 is 18 amino acids long. V gave up 2 bases and J gave up 2 bases, with 20 bases separating them. CDR3 protein: CASSLKVGRGTHTDTQYF. The CDR3 nucleotides are TGTGCCAGCAGCTTAAAGGTGGGCAGGGGTACACACACAGATACGCAGTATTTT.

A note on this clone: The junction and the germline gene differ at one end; a read error may be behind it. This chain joins TRBV11-2 and TRBJ1-4, with 8 nucleotides matching TRBD1. Looked up from germline, CDR1 is SGHAT and CDR2 is FQNNGV. This CDR3 spans 16 amino acids. This chain's CDR3 is CASSLDSGQGGEKLFF. The DNA for the CDR3 is TGTGCCAGCAGCCTAGACTCCGGACAGGGCGGTGAAAAACTGTTTTTT.

This chain connects TRBV18 to TRBJ2-5; D call uncertain. The germline V gene encodes CDR1 KGHSH and CDR2 LQKENI. This CDR3 is built from 14 residues. V dropped 1 base and J dropped 5 bases, with 11 bases sitting between them. Written as DNA, the CDR3 is TGTGCCAGCTCACCACTTCCGGGTCGGGAGACCCAGTACTTC. Protein: CASSPLPGRETQYF. The entire variable domain, with the rest obtained from reference TRBV18 and TRBJ2-5, is as follows: NAGVMQNPRHLVRRRGQEARLRCSPMKGHSHVYWYRQLPEEGLKFMVYLQKENIIDESGMPKERFSAEFPKEGPSILRIQQVVRGDSAAYFCASSPLPGRETQYFGPGTRLLVL.

This clone has ten or more counts. This chain joins TRBV24-1 and TRBJ2-3; TRBD2 matches at 13 bases. The CDR3 loop spans 18 amino acids. Losses at the gene ends were 4 bases for V and 2 bases for J; bases not matched to a gene: 8. Germline lookup yields CDR1 KGHDR and CDR2 SFDVKD. CDR3 protein: CATSETGTSGTYTDTQYF. As DNA, the CDR3 is TGTGCCACCAGTGAAACCGGGACTAGCGGGACCTACACAGATACGCAGTATTTT.

The V call is TRBV5-1, the J call TRBJ1-1; no definite D call. Trimming shortened V by 1 base and J by 1 base, and 8 bases separated the two germline ends. The CDR3 consists of 14 residues. Germline CDR1 is SGHRS and CDR2 is YFSETQ. CDR3 protein: CASSLYRSNTEAFF. In nucleotides, the CDR3 is TGCGCCAGCAGCTTGTACAGATCGAACACTGAAGCTTTCTTT.